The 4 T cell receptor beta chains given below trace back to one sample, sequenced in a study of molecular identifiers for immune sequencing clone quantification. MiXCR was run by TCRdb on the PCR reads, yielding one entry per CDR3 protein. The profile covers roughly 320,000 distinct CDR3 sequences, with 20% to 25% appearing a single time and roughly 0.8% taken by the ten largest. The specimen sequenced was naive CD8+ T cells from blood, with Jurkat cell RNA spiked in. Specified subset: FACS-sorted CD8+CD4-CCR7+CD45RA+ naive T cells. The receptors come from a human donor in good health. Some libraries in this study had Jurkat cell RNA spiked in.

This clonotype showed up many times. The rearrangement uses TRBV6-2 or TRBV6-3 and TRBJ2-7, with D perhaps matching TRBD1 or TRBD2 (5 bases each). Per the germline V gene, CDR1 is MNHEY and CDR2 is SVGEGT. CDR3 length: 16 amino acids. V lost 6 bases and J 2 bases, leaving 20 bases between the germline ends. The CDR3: CASSALTGPGAYEQYF. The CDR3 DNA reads TGTGCCAGCAGCGCTCTTACAGGCCCCGGGGCCTACGAGCAGTACTTC.

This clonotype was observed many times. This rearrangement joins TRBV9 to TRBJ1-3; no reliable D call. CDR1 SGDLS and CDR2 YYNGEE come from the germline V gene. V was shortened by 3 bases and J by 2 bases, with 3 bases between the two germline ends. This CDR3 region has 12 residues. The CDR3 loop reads CASSGTGNTIYF. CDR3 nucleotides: TGTGCCAGCAGCGGGACTGGAAACACCATATATTTT.

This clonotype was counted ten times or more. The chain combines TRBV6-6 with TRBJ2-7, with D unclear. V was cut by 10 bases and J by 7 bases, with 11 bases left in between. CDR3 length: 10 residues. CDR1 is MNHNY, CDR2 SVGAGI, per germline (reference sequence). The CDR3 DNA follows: TGTGCCACCTCGAGTAGGGAGCAGTACTTC. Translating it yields CATSSREQYF.

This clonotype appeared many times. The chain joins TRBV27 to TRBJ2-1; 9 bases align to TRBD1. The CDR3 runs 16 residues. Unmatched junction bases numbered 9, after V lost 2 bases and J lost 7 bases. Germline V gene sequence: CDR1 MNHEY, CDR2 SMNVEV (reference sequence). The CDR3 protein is CASSLVLGQGTNEQFF. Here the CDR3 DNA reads TGTGCCAGCAGTTTAGTTTTAGGACAGGGGACAAATGAGCAGTTCTTC.